This T cell receptor (beta chain) stems from a study of PD-L1 blockade in urothelial cancer. Time point described: peripheral blood 6 weeks after treatment start. Patients presented with locally advanced or metastatic urothelial carcinoma. All patients handed over anywhere from 1 to 8 samples, pretreatment and on-treatment. There are 19 residues in the CDR3. Per germline, CDR1 SNHLY and CDR2 FYNNEI. V lost 2 bases, J lost 5 bases, and 25 bases lay in between. For this clone: Antigen unknown.

Here immunoSEQ multiplex PCR was the method, and the copy in TCRdb shows in-frame clones only, minus some. The table has tens of thousands of clones, around 91% seen once. Study-level findings and limits: TCR clonality was measured in pretreatment peripheral blood. Clonality below the median predicted better survival.

The material was PBMCs, obtained around atezolizumab (anti-PD-L1) treatment. This clonotype was obtained from a woman aged 55-69 years with urothelial cancer. This chain joins TRBV2 and TRBJ2-1; D may be TRBD2 (6 bases). The CDR3 here is CASSELGGNGASRNNEQFF. The CDR3 DNA reads TGTGCCAGCAGTGAATTGGGGGGTAACGGGGCTAGCCGGAACAATGAGCAGTTCTTC.